A single sample is the source of the 3 T cell receptor beta chains below, sequenced in a study of identical twins. TCRdb re-called the 5' RACE reads through MiXCR, storing one row per CDR3 protein. The sample contains around 250,000 distinct CDR3 sequences, roughly 7% of which appear only once. The same specimen was also included in a second study, on yellow fever vaccine responses in identical twins.

Sequencing was performed on memory (CD45RO+) T cells sorted from blood. The receptors were gathered from a woman younger than 30 in good health.

This clonotype has a count of ten or more. The rearrangement joins TRBV6-5 to TRBJ2-5; D is perhaps TRBD1 (6 bases). Germline CDR1 MNHEY, CDR2 SVGAGI. The CDR3 has 16 amino acids. V lost 0 bases, J lost 0 bases, and 11 bases lay in between. CDR3 loop: CASSYSFTGYQETQYF. The CDR3 DNA is TGTGCCAGCAGTTACTCTTTCACAGGGTACCAAGAGACCCAGTACTTC.

The table lists this clonotype with a few counts. The chain is built from TRBV20-1 and TRBJ1-4; D may be TRBD1 (5 bases). CDR1 is DFQATT, CDR2 SNEGSKA, per germline (reference sequence). The CDR3 length is 14 residues. The germline V and J ends were trimmed by 0 bases and 8 bases, with 13 bases remaining between them. CDR3 loop: CSARDLDTREKLFF. The CDR3 DNA reads TGCAGTGCTAGAGATTTGGACACCCGCGAAAAACTGTTTTTT.

The chain combines TRBV20-1 with TRBJ2-1, with 8 bases matching TRBD2. Trimming at V came to 0 bases and at J to 6 bases, leaving 10 bases not matched to a gene. The CDR3 is 16 residues long. Germline CDR1 and CDR2: DFQATT and SNEGSKA (reference sequence). The CDR3 DNA reads as TGCAGTGCTAGAGATTATTCGGGACTAGTATCCAATGAGCAGTTCTTC. Protein product: CSARDYSGLVSNEQFF.